Following are 5 T cell receptor beta chains from one sample sequenced in a study of T-cell reconstitution after alpha-beta-depleted transplantation in children. It was with unique molecular identifiers that the TCRbeta library was prepared. TCRdb redid the calling of the PCR reads with MiXCR, one entry per CDR3 protein. The data show a few hundred thousand distinct CDR3 sequences, 25% to 30% seen once. Sequencing was performed on PBMCs, taken before TCRalphabeta/CD19-depleted stem cell transplant. The source of these receptors is a boy in the first two years of life with Wiskott-Aldrich syndrome, due to receive a stem cell transplant.

This clonotype was recorded only once. V and J are TRBV5-1 and TRBJ2-1; 13 bases map to TRBD2. Losses at the gene ends were 4 bases for V and 3 bases for J; bases not matched to a gene: 7. Germline loops: CDR1 SGHRS, CDR2 YFSETQ. The CDR3 runs to 17 residues. This CDR3 reads CASSLGLAGALYNEQFF. The CDR3 nucleotides read TGCGCCAGCAGCCTTGGACTAGCGGGAGCCCTCTACAATGAGCAGTTCTTC. Variable domain in full (rest from reference TRBV5-1 and TRBJ2-1): KAGVTQTPRYLIKTRGQQVTLSCSPISGHRSVSWYQQTPGQGLQFLFEYFSETQRNKGNFPGRFSGRQFSNSRSEMNVSTLELGDSALYLCASSLGLAGALYNEQFFGPGTRLTVL.

This clonotype showed up just a few times. V gene TRBV7-3 combines with J gene TRBJ2-2; 8 bases are shared with TRBD1. This CDR3 is 17 amino acids long. The V gene end was trimmed by 1 base and the J gene end by 3 bases; junction bases not matched to a gene: 7. The germline gives CDR1 SGHTA, CDR2 FQGTGA. The CDR3 is CASSLRGTGSDTGELFF. In DNA form, the CDR3 reads TGTGCCAGCAGCTTAAGAGGGACAGGATCGGACACCGGGGAGCTGTTTTTT.

The chain combines TRBV15 with TRBJ1-1; no clear D. Germline V gene sequence: CDR1 LNHNV, CDR2 YYDKDF (reference sequence). The CDR3 extends over 20 amino acids. Deletions cut 0 bases from V and 1 base from J, with 24 bases between. Here the CDR3 reads CATSREIKSRYLYWNTEAFF. The DNA of the CDR3 is TGTGCCACCAGCAGAGAAATCAAGAGCAGGTACCTATATTGGAACACTGAAGCTTTCTTT.

This clonotype was seen a handful of times. The J gene is TRBJ2-3, the V gene TRBV12-3 or TRBV12-4; 8 bases align to TRBD2. The CDR3 spans 15 residues. The V segment lost 6 bases and the J segment 4 bases; nucleotides outside the gene matches: 9. CDR3 residues: CASRPSGREADTQYF. DNA of the CDR3: TGTGCCAGCAGGCCCAGCGGGAGAGAGGCAGATACGCAGTATTTT.

The gene calls are TRBV7-9 and TRBJ2-7; tentatively, D is TRBD2 (5 bases). V lost 3 bases, J lost 6 bases, and 12 bases lay in between. Germline V gene sequence: CDR1 SEHNR, CDR2 FQNEAQ (reference sequence). This CDR3 is built from 13 residues. CDR3 nucleotide sequence: TGTGCCAGCAGCTTCGTGGCGGGTGCCGAGCAGTACTTC. This encodes CASSFVAGAEQYF.